These T cell receptor beta chains were read from a single sample in a study of CD8+ T cells in alopecia areata. TCRdb's table, derived via immunoSEQ multiplex PCR, lists solely in-frame clones and lacks some. The sample gives 90,000 or so clones, 44% of which show up once; more than 15% is in the top ten. The sequencing used CD8+ T cells sorted from blood, collected at week 24, from a patient treated with tofacitinib. Receptors originate from a human donor with alopecia areata. Each CDR3 is given with its conserved first and last residue. A D gene is named only where the DNA matches it firmly. Some rows mark clone size as missing; the rest say once, few, many or name a class of expanded clone.

clone_size: few
v_call: TRBV4-2
d_call: .
j_call: TRBJ2-2
cdr3_aa: CASSQEITGELFF
cdr3_nt: TGTGCCAGCAGCCAAGAGATCACCGGGGAGCTGTTTTTT

clone_size: few
v_call: TRBV30
d_call: TRBD2
j_call: TRBJ2-7
cdr3_aa: CACTLADSYEQYF
cdr3_nt: TGTGCCTGCACCCTAGCGGACTCCTACGAGCAGTACTTC

clone_size: few
v_call: TRBV7-9
d_call: .
j_call: TRBJ2-2
cdr3_aa: CASSLLTGNTGELFF
cdr3_nt: TGTGCCAGCAGCTTATTGACGGGTAACACCGGGGAGCTGTTTTTT

clone_size: .
v_call: TRBV15
d_call: TRBD1
j_call: TRBJ1-5
cdr3_aa: CATSEGQGRHQPQHF
cdr3_nt: TGTGCCACCAGCGAGGGACAGGGGAGACATCAGCCCCAGCATTTT

clone_size: .
v_call: TRBV10-3
d_call: .
j_call: TRBJ1-5
cdr3_aa: CAISREGRGQPQHF
cdr3_nt: TGTGCCATCTCCCGCGAGGGGCGCGGTCAGCCCCAGCATTTT

clone_size: .
v_call: TRBV29-1
d_call: .
j_call: TRBJ2-1
cdr3_aa: CSVVDPTNEQFF
cdr3_nt: TGCAGCGTTGTGGATCCCACCAATGAGCAGTTCTTC

clone_size: .
v_call: TRBV9
d_call: .
j_call: TRBJ2-7
cdr3_aa: CASSVDAGTYEQYF
cdr3_nt: TGTGCCAGCAGCGTAGATGCAGGTACCTACGAGCAGTACTTC

clone_size: .
v_call: TRBV19
d_call: .
j_call: TRBJ1-1
cdr3_aa: CASSIRHPRGDTEAFF
cdr3_nt: TGTGCCAGTAGTATTCGGCACCCGAGAGGGGACACTGAAGCTTTCTTT

clone_size: .
v_call: TRBV19
d_call: TRBD1
j_call: TRBJ2-5
cdr3_aa: CASSITGAARETQYF
cdr3_nt: TGTGCCAGTAGTATAACAGGGGCCGCCCGGGAGACCCAGTACTTC

clone_size: .
v_call: TRBV7-9
d_call: TRBD1
j_call: TRBJ2-7
cdr3_aa: CASSGPGTGVYEQYF
cdr3_nt: TGTGCCAGCAGCGGTCCCGGGACAGGAGTCTACGAGCAGTACTTC

clone_size: few
v_call: TRBV2
d_call: .
j_call: TRBJ2-2
cdr3_aa: CASQPPGFGAGELFF
cdr3_nt: TGTGCCAGCCAGCCCCCGGGGTTTGGGGCCGGGGAGCTGTTTTTT

clone_size: few
v_call: TRBV29-1
d_call: TRBD1
j_call: TRBJ2-7
cdr3_aa: CSVEDRGGYEQYF
cdr3_nt: TGCAGCGTGGAGGACAGGGGTGGGTACGAGCAGTACTTC

clone_size: few
v_call: TRBV6-5
d_call: .
j_call: TRBJ2-7
cdr3_aa: CASGSLEQYF
cdr3_nt: TGTGCCAGCGGATCCCTTGAGCAGTACTTC

clone_size: .
v_call: TRBV11-2
d_call: .
j_call: TRBJ2-7
cdr3_aa: CASSFNRTSNEQYF
cdr3_nt: TGTGCCAGCAGCTTTAATCGAACTAGCAACGAGCAGTACTTC

clone_size: .
v_call: TRBV4-2
d_call: .
j_call: TRBJ2-3
cdr3_aa: CASSQEEKSTDTQYF
cdr3_nt: TGTGCCAGCAGCCAAGAGGAGAAAAGCACAGATACGCAGTATTTT

clone_size: few
v_call: TRBV27
d_call: .
j_call: TRBJ2-1
cdr3_aa: CASSLGTGGNNEQFF
cdr3_nt: TGTGCCAGCAGTTTGGGGACTGGGGGGAACAATGAGCAGTTCTTC

clone_size: once
v_call: TRBV27
d_call: TRBD1
j_call: TRBJ1-2
cdr3_aa: CASSLGQGSGYTF
cdr3_nt: TGTGCCAGCAGTTTAGGACAGGGAAGTGGCTACACCTTC

clone_size: few
v_call: TRBV27
d_call: TRBD2
j_call: TRBJ2-3
cdr3_aa: CASSLTGVAGDGDTQYF
cdr3_nt: TGTGCCAGCAGTTTAACCGGGGTAGCGGGAGATGGAGATACGCAGTATTTT

clone_size: .
v_call: TRBV7-9
d_call: .
j_call: TRBJ2-7
cdr3_aa: CASSNLGTPTYEQYF
cdr3_nt: TGTGCCAGCAGCAATTTAGGGACGCCGACCTACGAGCAGTACTTC

clone_size: few
v_call: TRBV5-8
d_call: TRBD1
j_call: TRBJ2-7
cdr3_aa: CASSLITGGVYEQYF
cdr3_nt: TGTGCCAGCAGCTTGATAACAGGGGGTGTTTACGAGCAGTACTTC

clone_size: few
v_call: TRBV4-1
d_call: .
j_call: TRBJ2-3
cdr3_aa: CASSQVIGDTQYF
cdr3_nt: TGCGCCAGCAGCCAAGTAATTGGAGATACGCAGTATTTT

clone_size: few
v_call: TRBV15
d_call: TRBD2
j_call: TRBJ2-7
cdr3_aa: CATSRAREPLHEQYF
cdr3_nt: TGTGCCACCAGCAGAGCGCGGGAGCCCCTCCACGAGCAGTACTTC

clone_size: few
v_call: TRBV6-1
d_call: .
j_call: TRBJ2-1
cdr3_aa: CASSEAEPSNEQFF
cdr3_nt: TGTGCCAGCAGTGAAGCGGAACCTAGCAATGAGCAGTTCTTC

clone_size: once
v_call: TRBV5-4
d_call: .
j_call: TRBJ2-1
cdr3_aa: CASSLFIGESRGNEQFF
cdr3_nt: TGTGCCAGCAGCTTGTTTATTGGGGAATCGAGGGGGAATGAGCAGTTCTTC

clone_size: few
v_call: TRBV7-2
d_call: .
j_call: TRBJ2-3
cdr3_aa: CASSLRAGLLSTDTQYF
cdr3_nt: TGTGCCAGCAGCTTACGCGCGGGATTACTTAGCACAGATACGCAGTATTTT

clone_size: .
v_call: TRBV19
d_call: .
j_call: TRBJ2-7
cdr3_aa: CASSIVGQLYEQYF
cdr3_nt: TGTGCCAGTAGTATAGTCGGACAGCTTTACGAGCAGTACTTC

clone_size: .
v_call: TRBV4-1
d_call: TRBD2
j_call: TRBJ2-1
cdr3_aa: CASSQATSGFYNEQFF
cdr3_nt: TGCGCCAGCAGCCAAGCTACTAGCGGCTTTTACAATGAGCAGTTCTTC

clone_size: few
v_call: TRBV7-6
d_call: TRBD2
j_call: TRBJ2-1
cdr3_aa: CASSLDPFRSGGPNEQFF
cdr3_nt: TGTGCCAGCAGCTTAGACCCCTTTCGATCGGGAGGGCCCAATGAGCAGTTCTTC

clone_size: .
v_call: TRBV11-2
d_call: .
j_call: TRBJ2-1
cdr3_aa: CASSPGQSGEQFF
cdr3_nt: TGTGCCAGCAGCCCAGGGCAGAGCGGGGAGCAGTTCTTC

clone_size: .
v_call: TRBV9
d_call: TRBD1
j_call: TRBJ2-4
cdr3_aa: CASSSPRQGGLAKNIQYF
cdr3_nt: TGTGCCAGCAGCTCTCCACGACAGGGGGGACTAGCCAAAAACATTCAGTACTTC

clone_size: many
v_call: TRBV15
d_call: .
j_call: TRBJ1-1
cdr3_aa: CATSRDRAVNTEAFF
cdr3_nt: TGTGCCACCAGCAGAGATCGGGCAGTTAACACTGAAGCTTTCTTT

clone_size: .
v_call: TRBV19
d_call: TRBD1
j_call: TRBJ2-1
cdr3_aa: CASSPTGYNEQFF
cdr3_nt: TGTGCCAGTAGCCCGACAGGGTACAATGAGCAGTTCTTC

clone_size: .
v_call: TRBV21-1
d_call: .
j_call: TRBJ2-7
cdr3_aa: CAPTGEGPPYEQYF
cdr3_nt: TGTGCCCCTACCGGGGAGGGGCCTCCCTACGAGCAGTACTTC

clone_size: .
v_call: TRBV7-9
d_call: TRBD2
j_call: TRBJ2-2
cdr3_aa: CASSPAGGANTGELFF
cdr3_nt: TGTGCCAGCAGCCCCGCGGGAGGGGCGAACACCGGGGAGCTGTTTTTT

clone_size: few
v_call: TRBV7-9
d_call: .
j_call: TRBJ2-7
cdr3_aa: CASSTERRPLNEQYF
cdr3_nt: TGTGCCAGCAGCACGGAACGGCGGCCTCTCAACGAGCAGTACTTC

clone_size: few
v_call: TRBV7-8
d_call: TRBD2
j_call: TRBJ2-7
cdr3_aa: CASSLGTSGSVADREQYF
cdr3_nt: TGTGCCAGCAGCTTAGGGACTAGCGGGAGTGTAGCCGATCGCGAGCAGTACTTC

clone_size: .
v_call: TRBV6-1
d_call: .
j_call: TRBJ1-2
cdr3_aa: CASSEMRAFYGYTF
cdr3_nt: TGTGCCAGCAGTGAAATGCGAGCCTTCTATGGCTACACCTTC

clone_size: many
v_call: TRBV27
d_call: .
j_call: TRBJ1-1
cdr3_aa: CASSLRPGGPLEAFF
cdr3_nt: TGTGCCAGCAGTTTACGTCCTGGGGGCCCGCTTGAAGCTTTCTTT

clone_size: few
v_call: TRBV7-9
d_call: TRBD1
j_call: TRBJ2-7
cdr3_aa: CASSQRQGWDEQYF
cdr3_nt: TGTGCCAGCAGTCAGAGACAGGGATGGGACGAGCAGTACTTC

clone_size: .
v_call: TRBV7-8
d_call: .
j_call: TRBJ1-3
cdr3_aa: CASSPSTSSGNTIYF
cdr3_nt: TGTGCCAGCAGCCCATCCACCAGCTCTGGAAACACCATATATTTT

clone_size: .
v_call: TRBV19
d_call: .
j_call: TRBJ2-1
cdr3_aa: CASSIGHEQFF
cdr3_nt: TGTGCCAGTAGTATCGGGCACGAGCAGTTCTTC

clone_size: .
v_call: TRBV5-1
d_call: TRBD2
j_call: TRBJ2-1
cdr3_aa: CASSYSGTQGNEQFF
cdr3_nt: TGCGCCAGCAGCTATAGCGGGACACAAGGCAATGAGCAGTTCTTC

clone_size: few
v_call: TRBV27
d_call: TRBD1
j_call: TRBJ2-7
cdr3_aa: CASSDRASYEQYF
cdr3_nt: TGTGCCAGCAGTGACAGGGCATCCTACGAGCAGTACTTC

clone_size: .
v_call: TRBV28
d_call: .
j_call: TRBJ2-3
cdr3_aa: CASSVDRPSTDTQYF
cdr3_nt: TGTGCCAGCAGTGTGGACAGACCTAGCACAGATACGCAGTATTTT

clone_size: few
v_call: TRBV29-1
d_call: .
j_call: TRBJ2-7
cdr3_aa: CSVGGSTYEQYF
cdr3_nt: TGCAGCGTTGGTGGGAGCACCTACGAGCAGTACTTC

clone_size: many
v_call: TRBV7-8
d_call: .
j_call: TRBJ2-1
cdr3_aa: CASSSMSEQFF
cdr3_nt: TGTGCCAGCAGCTCAATGAGTGAGCAGTTCTTC

clone_size: .
v_call: TRBV7-9
d_call: .
j_call: TRBJ1-1
cdr3_aa: CASTPRETEAFF
cdr3_nt: TGTGCCAGCACCCCCCGGGAGACTGAAGCTTTCTTT

clone_size: few
v_call: TRBV13
d_call: .
j_call: TRBJ1-2
cdr3_aa: CASSPDGYGYTF
cdr3_nt: TGTGCCAGCAGCCCGGACGGTTATGGCTACACCTTC

clone_size: few
v_call: TRBV2
d_call: TRBD1
j_call: TRBJ2-7
cdr3_aa: CASSTISGTGTPYEQYF
cdr3_nt: TGTGCCAGCAGTACCATTTCCGGGACAGGGACCCCCTACGAGCAGTACTTC

clone_size: .
v_call: TRBV7-9
d_call: .
j_call: TRBJ2-1
cdr3_aa: CASSNSLDNEQFF
cdr3_nt: TGTGCCAGCAGCAATTCGTTAGACAATGAGCAGTTCTTC

clone_size: .
v_call: TRBV6-5
d_call: .
j_call: TRBJ2-1
cdr3_aa: CASRGDEQFF
cdr3_nt: TGTGCCAGCAGAGGGGATGAGCAGTTCTTC

clone_size: few
v_call: TRBV19
d_call: .
j_call: TRBJ2-1
cdr3_aa: CASSDGAGAYNEQFF
cdr3_nt: TGTGCCAGTAGTGATGGCGCCGGGGCCTACAATGAGCAGTTCTTC

clone_size: .
v_call: TRBV6-1
d_call: TRBD1
j_call: TRBJ1-5
cdr3_aa: CASSEALGQGDQPQHF
cdr3_nt: TGTGCCAGCAGTGAAGCTTTGGGACAGGGGGATCAGCCCCAGCATTTT